This entry lists 14 T cell receptor beta chains sequenced from one sample in a study of cytomegalovirus exposure and HLA in healthy donors. PCR was performed using 60 Vbeta and 13 Jbeta primers. Sequencing used immunoSEQ multiplex PCR; TCRdb keeps in-frame clones, though not all of them. Its table lists 150,000 or so clones. The sample comprised PBMCs. These receptors came from a woman aged 45-65 years in good health and CMV-seronegative.

The V and J genes are TRBV28 and TRBJ2-5, with D tentatively TRBD2 (5 bases). V was trimmed by 7 bases and J by 3 bases, leaving 9 bases between them. Germline V gene sequence: CDR1 MDHEN, CDR2 SYDVKM. The CDR3 extends over 12 amino acids. The CDR3 reads CASKDSKETQYF. CDR3 DNA: TGTGCCAGCAAGGACTCGAAAGAGACCCAGTACTTC.

The V and J genes are TRBV5-1 and TRBJ1-3; TRBD1 matches at 7 bases. The V gene end was trimmed by 3 bases and the J gene end by 2 bases; junction bases not matched to a gene: 5. The CDR3 has 15 amino acids. Germline V gene sequence: CDR1 SGHRS, CDR2 YFSETQ. DNA of the CDR3: TGCGCCAGCAGCTCAACAGGGGTAACTGGAAACACCATATATTTT. Translating gives CASSSTGVTGNTIYF.

The chain uses TRBV5-1 and TRBJ2-7; TRBD2 agrees at 8 bases. The length of the CDR3 is 16 residues. Germline CDR1 SGHRS, CDR2 YFSETQ. The V and J ends lost 1 base and 3 bases, in that order; junction bases with no gene match: 9. In nucleotides, the CDR3 is TGCGCCAGCAGCTTGAGGGCGGGAGGACTTATCTACGAGCAGTACTTC. Its translation: CASSLRAGGLIYEQYF.

DNA for the CDR3: TGTGCCAGCAGCTCGTGGCTCACAGATACGCAGTATTTT. This codes for CASSSWLTDTQYF. This chain links TRBV5-5 with TRBJ2-3, with D uncertain. Trimming stripped 3 bases from V and 2 bases from J, with 7 bases between. The CDR3 totals 13 residues. Per the germline V gene, CDR1 is SGHKS and CDR2 is YYEKEE (reference sequence).

J is TRBJ1-2 and V is TRBV19; D not resolved. CDR3 length equals 14 residues. Germline V lookup: CDR1 LNHDA, CDR2 SQIVND (reference sequence). V was trimmed by 11 bases and J by 4 bases, leaving 20 bases between them. CDR3: CAWLLGVAGYGYTF. DNA of the CDR3: TGTGCCTGGTTGTTGGGCGTTGCGGGCTATGGCTACACCTTC.

The chain couples TRBV6-5 to TRBJ1-2, with TRBD1 matching 7 bases. The CDR3 covers 14 residues. CDR1 MNHEY and CDR2 SVGAGI come from the germline V gene. The V and J ends lost 5 bases and 0 bases, in that order; junction bases with no gene match: 3. CDR3 protein: CASSRQGSNYGYTF. The CDR3 region has the DNA TGTGCCAGCAGTAGACAGGGTTCTAACTATGGCTACACCTTC.

The CDR3 protein is CASSVVTNYNEQFF. The CDR3 nucleotides read TGTGCCAGCAGCGTAGTGACTAACTACAATGAGCAGTTCTTC. The chain couples TRBV9 to TRBJ2-1; D is possibly TRBD2 (5 bases). CDR1 is SGDLS and CDR2 is YYNGEE in the germline V gene. The CDR3 sequence is 14 residues long. Trimming stripped 0 bases from V and 3 bases from J, with 7 bases between.

The rearrangement links TRBV5-1 to TRBJ2-7, with 13 bases matching TRBD2. Germline assignment: CDR1 SGHRS and CDR2 YFSETQ. The ends lost 5 bases at V and 7 bases at J; junction bases unmatched: 9. The CDR3 is 15 residues long. CDR3 sequence reads: CASRLGLAGAKEQYF. For the CDR3, the DNA is TGCGCCAGCAGGCTAGGACTAGCGGGAGCTAAAGAGCAGTACTTC.

V usage is TRBV19 and J usage is TRBJ2-5; 8 bases agree with TRBD1. With V trimmed by 4 bases and J by 4 bases, 5 bases remained unmatched. Looked up from germline, CDR1 is LNHDA and CDR2 is SQIVND (reference sequence). The CDR3 is 14 amino acids. The CDR3 sequence is CASSSRTGSETQYF. Here the CDR3 DNA reads TGTGCCAGTAGTAGCCGGACAGGGTCAGAGACCCAGTACTTC.

This sequence joins TRBV30 and TRBJ2-3; no reliable D call. V gave up 2 bases and J gave up 8 bases, with 11 bases separating them. CDR1 and CDR2 from the germline V gene are GTSNPN and SVGIG (reference sequence). This CDR3 is 12 amino acids long. CDR3 region: CAWSSVRPTQYF. The CDR3 region has the DNA TGTGCCTGGAGTTCGGTTCGCCCTACGCAGTATTTT.

The chain employs TRBV27 and TRBJ1-3, with D unclear. Between the trimmed V and J ends, which lost 4 bases and 0 bases, there was a span of 7 bases. The germline CDR1 and CDR2 sequences are MNHEY and SMNVEV (reference sequence). The CDR3 is 14 residues long. In DNA form, the CDR3 reads TGTGCCAGCAGTTATTCAATCTCTGGAAACACCATATATTTT. Translation gives CASSYSISGNTIYF.

This chain links TRBV6-1 with TRBJ2-3; 11 bases map to TRBD2. V was pared by 4 bases and J by 0 bases, with 6 bases of the junction left unmatched. The CDR3 spans 17 residues. The germline V gene has CDR1 MNHNS and CDR2 SASEGT. CDR3 loop: CASSAISGRASTDTQYF. The CDR3 DNA is TGTGCCAGCAGTGCCATTAGCGGGAGGGCTAGCACAGATACGCAGTATTTT.

This chain links TRBV7-2 with TRBJ2-1, with TRBD1 as a possible D gene (6 bases). Germline CDR1 is SGHTA and CDR2 is FQGNSA. The CDR3 extends over 13 amino acids. Trimming took 4 bases from V and 10 from J, leaving 14 bases between them. CDR3 coding DNA: TGTGCCAGCAGCTCCCCGGACAGCCACGAGCAGTTCTTC. Its protein product is CASSSPDSHEQFF.

The genes are TRBV4-1 and TRBJ1-2; no reliable D call. Trimming left V 4 bases short and J 0 bases short, with 12 bases between. Germline V gene data show CDR1 as MGHRA and CDR2 as YSYEKL. The CDR3 runs to 15 residues. The chain's CDR3 is CASSRDYGANYGYTF. As DNA, the CDR3 is TGCGCCAGCAGCCGAGATTACGGAGCTAACTATGGCTACACCTTC.